This TCR beta chain comes out of a study of blood T cell repertoires in COVID-19. Seattle patients were enrolled while actively infected and followed longitudinally. The sample holds one count of this clone. Between the trimmed V and J ends, which lost 6 bases and 0 bases, there was a span of 15 bases. The germline CDR1 and CDR2 sequences are LNHDA and SQIVND (reference sequence). The CDR3 contains 16 residues. Produced via immunoSEQ multiplex PCR; TCRdb's table is partial and in-frame only. This sample has roughly 100,000 clones, with more than 90% found just once. The sample consisted of peripheral blood. The origin of this receptor is a woman in her forties or fifties with COVID-19, enrolled during active disease. The chain is built from TRBV19 and TRBJ2-1; D perhaps matches TRBD1 (5 bases). CDR3 bases: TGTGCCAGTAGGACAGAACTCACCAGCTCCTACAATGAGCAGTTCTTC. Its translation is CASRTELTSSYNEQFF.